These 12 T cell receptor beta chains originate from one sample sequenced in a study of cytomegalovirus exposure and HLA in healthy donors. The PCR was carried out with 60 Vbeta primers and 13 Jbeta primers. This table comes from immunoSEQ multiplex PCR, and its TCRdb copy is limited to in-frame clones, with some not included. The data contain about 140,000 clones, around 75% of them singletons. Source material: PBMCs. The source of these receptors is a man aged 35 to 55 in good health and CMV-seronegative.

The V gene is TRBV18, the J gene TRBJ1-1; maybe TRBD1 (6 bases). The V end lost 0 bases, the J end lost 1 base, and 9 bases lay between the germline ends. Germline V gives CDR1 KGHSH, CDR2 LQKENI. The CDR3 covers 15 residues. The CDR3 sequence is CASSPPGHTNTEAFF. In DNA form, the CDR3 reads TGTGCCAGCTCACCACCGGGACACACGAACACTGAAGCTTTCTTT. Full variable domain (missing parts from reference TRBV18 and TRBJ1-1): NAGVMQNPRHLVRRRGQEARLRCSPMKGHSHVYWYRQLPEEGLKFMVYLQKENIIDESGMPKERFSAEFPKEGPSILRIQQVVRGDSAAYFCASSPPGHTNTEAFFGQGTRLTVV.

The chain has TRBV18 and TRBJ1-6; no clear D. Trimming left V 2 bases short and J 0 bases short, with 11 bases between. The CDR3 totals 17 residues. The germline gives CDR1 KGHSH, CDR2 LQKENI. The CDR3 coding sequence is TGTGCCAGCTCACCAATCATGGGGAGCTCCTATAATTCACCCCTCCACTTT. Its translation: CASSPIMGSSYNSPLHF.

This clone was seen a handful of times. The chain combines TRBV13 with TRBJ2-7; TRBD1 matches at 9 bases. The trim removed 2 bases at V and 6 bases at J, leaving 5 bases unmatched. Germline CDR1 PRHDT, CDR2 FYEKMQ (reference sequence). This CDR3 has 14 residues. The CDR3 coding sequence is TGTGCCAGCAGCTTAAGGGACAGGGCGGTCGAGCAGTACTTC. Residues: CASSLRDRAVEQYF.

The chain recombines TRBV30 with TRBJ1-5, with D possibly being TRBD1 (6 bases). V gave up 0 bases and J gave up 6 bases, with 9 bases separating them. Germline V CDR1 and CDR2: GTSNPN, SVGIG (reference sequence). CDR3 length: 13 amino acids. This CDR3 reads CAWSVQGTQPQHF. CDR3 DNA: TGTGCCTGGAGTGTGCAGGGGACTCAGCCCCAGCATTTT.

The chain joins TRBV10-3 to TRBJ1-2, with D unresolved. The V end was cut by 3 bases, the J end by 4 bases, with 21 bases between. Germline V gives CDR1 ENHRY, CDR2 SYGVKD. CDR3 length: 17 residues. CDR3 residues: CAISDLSRAPGGYGYTF. For the CDR3, the DNA is TGTGCCATCAGTGATCTATCCCGGGCCCCTGGAGGCTATGGCTACACCTTC.

V usage is TRBV27 and J usage is TRBJ2-2, with TRBD1 matching over 8 bases. CDR1 MNHEY and CDR2 SMNVEV come from the germline V gene (reference sequence). J lost 4 bases, V lost 6 bases, and 13 bases had no gene match. The CDR3 runs 17 residues. The CDR3 sequence: CASRLTQGAISTGELFF. As DNA, the CDR3 is TGTGCCAGCAGACTAACTCAGGGGGCTATTAGCACCGGGGAGCTGTTTTTT.

This sequence joins TRBV5-1 and TRBJ1-1; TRBD1 might be the D (6 bases). The V and J ends lost 0 bases and 4 bases respectively, with 13 bases between them. Germline lookup yields CDR1 SGHRS and CDR2 YFSETQ. CDR3 size: 15 residues. CDR3 residues: CASSLVPGVSTEAFF. The CDR3 nucleotides are TGCGCCAGCAGCTTGGTGCCAGGGGTTTCCACTGAAGCTTTCTTT.

V and J are TRBV5-6 and TRBJ2-1; TRBD1 aligns across 8 bases. V lost 2 bases to trimming and J lost 9 bases; unmatched junction nucleotides: 10. The CDR3 has 15 amino acids. Germline-derived CDR1 and CDR2 are SGHDT and YYEEEE. The CDR3 DNA sequence: TGTGCCAGCAGCTTCTTCCAGGGGGCGCGTCGTGAGCAGTTCTTC. Amino acids: CASSFFQGARREQFF.

The genes are TRBV4-3 and TRBJ2-3; TRBD2 matches at 8 bases. The CDR3 is 22 amino acids. The germline V gene has CDR1 LGHNA and CDR2 YSLEER. With V trimmed by 0 bases and J by 5 bases, 25 bases remained unmatched. The CDR3 spells CASSQDIPGAGVSRKVGDTQYF. In nucleotides, the CDR3 is TGCGCCAGCAGCCAAGATATCCCGGGAGCGGGGGTTAGTCGAAAAGTAGGAGATACGCAGTATTTT.

The rearrangement uses TRBV5-1 and TRBJ1-1, with 8 bases identical to TRBD1. The CDR3 loop spans 14 amino acids. Germline V CDR1 and CDR2: SGHRS, YFSETQ. J was trimmed by 1 base and V by 4 bases; bases with no gene match: 3. The CDR3 region is CASSTTGENTEAFF. For the CDR3, the DNA is TGCGCCAGCAGCACGACAGGGGAGAACACTGAAGCTTTCTTT.

The rearrangement links TRBV4-1 to TRBJ1-2, with 12 bases aligning to TRBD1. This CDR3 comprises 18 residues. J gave up 0 bases and V 0 bases, and 5 bases lay outside the gene matches. The germline V gene has CDR1 MGHRA and CDR2 YSYEKL. The CDR3 region has the DNA TGCGCCAGCAGCCAAGACCCGGGACAGGGGGCAGCTAACTATGGCTACACCTTC. Residues: CASSQDPGQGAANYGYTF.

The chain employs TRBV4-1 and TRBJ2-2; TRBD2 is a possible D gene (6 bases). Per the germline V gene, CDR1 is MGHRA and CDR2 is YSYEKL. The CDR3 covers 17 residues. Trimming cost V 3 bases and J 2 bases, with 16 bases left between them. Here the CDR3 reads CASSHLTGALNTGELFF. CDR3 sequence (DNA): TGCGCCAGCAGCCACCTTACGGGAGCCCTCAACACCGGGGAGCTGTTTTTT.